The entry below describes one T cell receptor (beta chain). The CDR3 consists of 12 residues. The germline gives CDR1 GTSNPN, CDR2 SVGIG (reference sequence). This entry belongs to a study of blood T cells in healthy people across ages. A J-beta primer mix and a sample-barcoded 5' primer were used in a second PCR of roughly 7 to 12 cycles. MiXCR, run by TCRdb on the 5' RACE reads, gives a single entry per CDR3 protein. The table records about 570,000 distinct CDR3 sequences, about 29% of them present only once. This sample was also put to use in a study of T cells of mothers and their children.

The clonotype originates from a boy aged 2 to 10 in good health. J is TRBJ2-6 and V is TRBV30, with D uncertain. Material: blood. DNA of the CDR3: TGTGCTTGCTCCTCTGGGGCCAACGTCCTGACTTTC. Amino acid sequence: CACSSGANVLTF.